This is a list of T cell receptor beta chains from one sample in a study of cytomegalovirus exposure and HLA in healthy donors. Some clones are missing from TCRdb's copy, which holds only in-frame ones; the method was immunoSEQ multiplex PCR. Altogether about 150,000 clones are present, around 83% being singletons, with the ten largest covering roughly 2.4%. The specimen sequenced was PBMCs. These receptors all come from a woman younger than 35 in good health and CMV-seronegative. The CDR3 runs from the conserved cysteine through the conserved F or W. D genes are given only for firm matches. Some rows mark clone size as missing; the rest say once, few, many or name a class of expanded clone.

CDR3nt | CDR3aa | v_gene | d_gene | j_gene | abundance
TGTGCCAGCAGCTCCCAGGGGGCGTGGGGCTACACCTTC | CASSSQGAWGYTF | TRBV11-2 | TRBD1 | TRBJ1-2 | NA
TGTGCCAGCAGCCATCCAGGGGTAGAGGCACCCCTCCACTTT | CASSHPGVEAPLHF | TRBV6-6 | NA | TRBJ1-6 | NA
TGTGCCAGCAGTTTCGGACAGGGAGGAAATCAGCCCCAGCATTTT | CASSFGQGGNQPQHF | TRBV28 | TRBD1 | TRBJ1-5 | NA
TGTGCCTGGGGGACAGGGGACTTCTATGGCTACACCTTC | CAWGTGDFYGYTF | TRBV30 | TRBD1 | TRBJ1-2 | NA
TGTGCCAGTAGTACCGGAGAAGATGGCTACACCTTC | CASSTGEDGYTF | TRBV19 | NA | TRBJ1-2 | NA
TGTGCCAGCAGCCAGGAGGCAGGAGGGAATTCACCCCTCCACTTT | CASSQEAGGNSPLHF | TRBV7-9 | NA | TRBJ1-6 | NA
TGTGCCAGCAGCCGTGGGGCAGGGGGCTATGGCTACACCTTC | CASSRGAGGYGYTF | TRBV6-5 | TRBD1 | TRBJ1-2 | NA
TGCGCCAGCAGCCAAGGTATCGGGGGTACAGATACGCAGTATTTT | CASSQGIGGTDTQYF | TRBV4-3 | NA | TRBJ2-3 | once
TGTGCCAGCAGCTTAGGGGCAGGGGGTTATGGCTACACCTTC | CASSLGAGGYGYTF | TRBV7-6 | TRBD1 | TRBJ1-2 | NA
TGTGCCAGTAGCCTTCTCTTCCGGGACAGGGCCTACTATGGCTACACCTTC | CASSLLFRDRAYYGYTF | TRBV19 | TRBD1 | TRBJ1-2 | NA
TGTGCCAGCAGAAAGGGCGGGAGCCATCCCACAGATACGCAGTATTTT | CASRKGGSHPTDTQYF | TRBV21-1 | NA | TRBJ2-3 | NA
TGTGCCAGCAGCCCCCCCGGGGGGACCCAGTACTTC | CASSPPGGTQYF | TRBV11-3 | NA | TRBJ2-5 | few
TGTGCCAGCTCACCCCCCGCCGGACTAGCGTGGGAACGGGACGAGCAGTACTTC | CASSPPAGLAWERDEQYF | TRBV18 | TRBD2 | TRBJ2-7 | NA
TGCAGCGTCGAGCTGGGCCAAAGGATCGGCTACACCTTC | CSVELGQRIGYTF | TRBV29-1 | NA | TRBJ1-2 | NA
TGTGCCAGCCAGGGGAACTCTGGAAACACCATATATTTT | CASQGNSGNTIYF | TRBV2 | NA | TRBJ1-3 | NA
TGTGCCAGCAGCGACCCGGGACAGGGGTACAATGAGCAGTTCTTC | CASSDPGQGYNEQFF | TRBV6-1 | TRBD1 | TRBJ2-1 | NA
TGTGCCAGCAGTCCCACCGGACATAACTATGGCTACACCTTC | CASSPTGHNYGYTF | TRBV28 | NA | TRBJ1-2 | NA
TGCGCCAGCAGCCCAGACCCCCAGCGGGGGGCTTACAATGAGCAGTTCTTC | CASSPDPQRGAYNEQFF | TRBV5-1 | TRBD2 | TRBJ2-1 | NA
TGTGCCAGCAGTTCTCTAGCGGGAGTGGAGACCCAGTACTTC | CASSSLAGVETQYF | TRBV27 | TRBD2 | TRBJ2-5 | NA
TGTGCCAGCAGACCCACCGCCCGGAGCTCCTACGAGCAGTACTTC | CASRPTARSSYEQYF | TRBV27 | NA | TRBJ2-7 | NA
TGTGCCAGCAGTTACTCAAGGAGGCAAGAGACCCAGTACTTC | CASSYSRRQETQYF | TRBV6-5 | NA | TRBJ2-5 | NA
TGCGCCAGCAGCCAAGATCCGTTGATTGAGAGGACAGGTCTGTTCTTC | CASSQDPLIERTGLFF | TRBV4-1 | TRBD1 | TRBJ2-1 | NA
TGTTCCAGCAGCTCACCTCCGGGACAGGGGGGCTCTGGAAACACCATATATTTT | CSSSSPPGQGGSGNTIYF | TRBV7-9 | TRBD1 | TRBJ1-3 | NA
TGTGCCTGGGGGCAAGACAGGGTAGATGAAAAACTGTTTTTT | CAWGQDRVDEKLFF | TRBV30 | TRBD1 | TRBJ1-4 | NA
TGTGCCAGCAGCTTAGATGAGTATGGCTACACCTTC | CASSLDEYGYTF | TRBV7-9 | NA | TRBJ1-2 | NA
TGTGCCAGCAGTCGCCCCTCGACAGGGAACACTGAAGCTTTCTTT | CASSRPSTGNTEAFF | TRBV6-6 | NA | TRBJ1-1 | NA
TGTGCCAGCCGTGGCGGTAATCAGCCCCAGCATTTT | CASRGGNQPQHF | TRBV6-1 | NA | TRBJ1-5 | NA
TGTGCCATCAGCCAAAACAGGGATAGCAATCAGCCCCAGCATTTT | CAISQNRDSNQPQHF | TRBV10-3 | NA | TRBJ1-5 | NA
TGTGCCAGCAGCTTAGGACTAGCGGCTGAAGAGCAGTACTTC | CASSLGLAAEEQYF | TRBV7-9 | TRBD2 | TRBJ2-7 | once
TGCGCCAGCAGCCCCCGGGCGGGAGGGGTCACAGATACGCAGTATTTT | CASSPRAGGVTDTQYF | TRBV5-1 | TRBD2 | TRBJ2-3 | once
TGTGCCAGTAGTTCCAGGGACAATCAGCCCCAGCATTTT | CASSSRDNQPQHF | TRBV19 | NA | TRBJ1-5 | NA
TGTGCCAGCAGCTTAAGTCAGGGAAGCGAAAAACTGTTTTTT | CASSLSQGSEKLFF | TRBV7-9 | NA | TRBJ1-4 | once
TGTGCCAGCACCGATCCCCAGGGAAACAATCAGCCCCAGCATTTT | CASTDPQGNNQPQHF | TRBV28 | NA | TRBJ1-5 | NA
TGTGCCAGCACCCCCCTCCAGGCAGCCAATCAGCCCCAGCATTTT | CASTPLQAANQPQHF | TRBV6-1 | NA | TRBJ1-5 | once
TGTGCCAGCAGCCAAGAAAACGACAGGTTGAATGAAAAACTGTTTTTT | CASSQENDRLNEKLFF | TRBV4-2 | NA | TRBJ1-4 | NA
TGTGCCAGCAGTTCCCGACGCGGAGACTCTGGGGCCAACGTCCTGACTTTC | CASSSRRGDSGANVLTF | TRBV28 | NA | TRBJ2-6 | NA
TGTGCCAGCAGCGTTGCCCCCTCCGACTCAGATACGCAGTATTTT | CASSVAPSDSDTQYF | TRBV9 | NA | TRBJ2-3 | NA
TGTGCCAGCACCGATATCGCCAGGCCCTACGAGCAGTACTTC | CASTDIARPYEQYF | TRBV25-1 | NA | TRBJ2-7 | once
TGTGCCAGCTCACCACGGGCAGGGCTCTTCTATGGCTACACCTTC | CASSPRAGLFYGYTF | TRBV18 | NA | TRBJ1-2 | NA
TGTGCCAGCAGGACGCCCCCGGGACAGGGTCGTGGCGGGGAGCTGTTTTTT | CASRTPPGQGRGGELFF | TRBV2 | TRBD1 | TRBJ2-2 | once
TGTGCCAGCAGCTTAGAAGCCCGGCGGGAGACCCAGTACTTC | CASSLEARRETQYF | TRBV7-2 | NA | TRBJ2-5 | once
TGTGCCAGCAGTCCGGGTCACCGGCCTACGCAGTATTTT | CASSPGHRPTQYF | TRBV28 | NA | TRBJ2-3 | NA
TGTGCCACCAGCAGAGAGGGGGGGCGGGACACTGAAGCTTTCTTT | CATSREGGRDTEAFF | TRBV15 | NA | TRBJ1-1 | few
TGTGCCAGCAGTGCCGGGACAGGGTTAGGCTACACCTTC | CASSAGTGLGYTF | TRBV25-1 | TRBD1 | TRBJ1-2 | once
TGTGCCAGCAGCTCTGGGACTAGCGGGGGGGCGTCTAGCACAGATACGCAGTATTTT | CASSSGTSGGASSTDTQYF | TRBV11-3 | TRBD2 | TRBJ2-3 | NA
TGTGCCAGCAGTCTAGTTCAGGGGGCCACTGAAGCTTTCTTT | CASSLVQGATEAFF | TRBV27 | TRBD1 | TRBJ1-1 | NA
TGTGCCAGCAGTTTATGGGCGGGGGGAGCGGACATTCAGTACTTC | CASSLWAGGADIQYF | TRBV28 | TRBD2 | TRBJ2-4 | NA
TGTGCCAGCAGCTTAGGGGGGAAACAGGGGGCACGCTATAATTCACCCCTCCACTTT | CASSLGGKQGARYNSPLHF | TRBV7-2 | TRBD1 | TRBJ1-6 | NA
TGTGCCAGCTGCATCCAAGGGAACGGGGTTTCTAGAGGAAACACCATATATTTT | CASCIQGNGVSRGNTIYF | TRBV9 | NA | TRBJ1-3 | NA
TGTGCCAGCACGGGACTAGCGGGAGTTAGTAGCACAGATACGCAGTATTTT | CASTGLAGVSSTDTQYF | TRBV2 | TRBD2 | TRBJ2-3 | NA
TGTGCCAGCACCCTGGGCCAGCCCCAGCATTTT | CASTLGQPQHF | TRBV27 | NA | TRBJ1-5 | NA
TGTGCCAGCAGCTTAGTAGTTCAATCTGGAAACACCATATATTTT | CASSLVVQSGNTIYF | TRBV7-9 | NA | TRBJ1-3 | NA